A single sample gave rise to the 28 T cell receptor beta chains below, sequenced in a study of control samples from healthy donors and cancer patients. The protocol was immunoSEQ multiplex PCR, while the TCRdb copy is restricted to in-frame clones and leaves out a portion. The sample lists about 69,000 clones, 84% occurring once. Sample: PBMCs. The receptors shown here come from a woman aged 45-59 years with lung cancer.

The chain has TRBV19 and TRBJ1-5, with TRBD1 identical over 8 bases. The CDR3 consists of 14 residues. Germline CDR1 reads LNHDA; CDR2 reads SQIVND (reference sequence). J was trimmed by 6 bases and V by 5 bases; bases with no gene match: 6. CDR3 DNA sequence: TGTGCCAGTAGTGGACAGGGAGACGGTCAGCCCCAGCATTTT. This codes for CASSGQGDGQPQHF.

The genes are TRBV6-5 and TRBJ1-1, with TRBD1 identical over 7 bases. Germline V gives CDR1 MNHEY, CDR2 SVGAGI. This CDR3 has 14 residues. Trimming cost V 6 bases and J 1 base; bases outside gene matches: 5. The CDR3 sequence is CASRAGGPNTEAFF. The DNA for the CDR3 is TGTGCCAGCAGAGCAGGGGGGCCGAACACTGAAGCTTTCTTT.

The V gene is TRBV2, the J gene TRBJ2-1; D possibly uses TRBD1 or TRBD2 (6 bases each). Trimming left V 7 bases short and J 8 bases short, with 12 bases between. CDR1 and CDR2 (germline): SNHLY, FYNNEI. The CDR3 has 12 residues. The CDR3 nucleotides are TGTGCCAGCAATACAGGGACTCATGAGCAGTTCTTC. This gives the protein CASNTGTHEQFF.

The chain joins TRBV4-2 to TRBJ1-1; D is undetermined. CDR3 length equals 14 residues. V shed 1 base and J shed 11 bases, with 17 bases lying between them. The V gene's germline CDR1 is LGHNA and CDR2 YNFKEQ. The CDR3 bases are TGTGCCAGCAGCCAAGTCGGCAGGTACCAAAGGGCTTTCTTT. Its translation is CASSQVGRYQRAFF.

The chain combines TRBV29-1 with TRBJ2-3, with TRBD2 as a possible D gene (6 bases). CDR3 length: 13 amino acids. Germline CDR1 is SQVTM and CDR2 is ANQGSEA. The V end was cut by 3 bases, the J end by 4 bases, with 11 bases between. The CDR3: CSVEKGGADTQYF. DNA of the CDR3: TGCAGCGTTGAGAAGGGCGGGGCAGATACGCAGTATTTT.

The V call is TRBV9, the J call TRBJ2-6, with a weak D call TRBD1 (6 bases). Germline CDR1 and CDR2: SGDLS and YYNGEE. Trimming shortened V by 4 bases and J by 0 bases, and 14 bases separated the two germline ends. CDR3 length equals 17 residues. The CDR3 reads CASSPPPGHSGANVLTF. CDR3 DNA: TGTGCCAGCAGCCCACCCCCGGGACACTCTGGGGCCAACGTCCTGACTTTC.

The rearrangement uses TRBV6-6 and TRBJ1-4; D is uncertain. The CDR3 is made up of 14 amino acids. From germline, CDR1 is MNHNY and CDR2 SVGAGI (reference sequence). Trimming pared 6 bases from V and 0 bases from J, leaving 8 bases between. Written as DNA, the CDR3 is TGTGCCAGCAGCCGACTTACAACTAATGAAAAACTGTTTTTT. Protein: CASSRLTTNEKLFF.

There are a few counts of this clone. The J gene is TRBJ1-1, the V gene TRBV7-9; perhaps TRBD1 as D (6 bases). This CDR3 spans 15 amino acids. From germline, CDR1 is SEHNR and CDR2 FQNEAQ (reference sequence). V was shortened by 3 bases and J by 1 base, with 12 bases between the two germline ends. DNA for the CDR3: TGTGCCAGCAGCTTTGAACAGGGCACGAACACTGAAGCTTTCTTT. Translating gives CASSFEQGTNTEAFF.

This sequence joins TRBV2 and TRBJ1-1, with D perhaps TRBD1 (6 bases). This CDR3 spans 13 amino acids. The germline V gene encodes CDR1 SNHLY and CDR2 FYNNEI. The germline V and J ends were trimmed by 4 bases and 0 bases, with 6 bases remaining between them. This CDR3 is CASSGDMNTEAFF. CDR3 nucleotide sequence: TGTGCCAGCAGTGGGGACATGAACACTGAAGCTTTCTTT.

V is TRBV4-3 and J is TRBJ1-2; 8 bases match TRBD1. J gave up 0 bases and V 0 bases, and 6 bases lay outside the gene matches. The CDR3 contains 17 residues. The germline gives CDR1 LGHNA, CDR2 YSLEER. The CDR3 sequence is CASSQEVGQGANYGYTF. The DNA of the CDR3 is TGCGCCAGCAGCCAAGAGGTTGGACAGGGAGCTAACTATGGCTACACCTTC.

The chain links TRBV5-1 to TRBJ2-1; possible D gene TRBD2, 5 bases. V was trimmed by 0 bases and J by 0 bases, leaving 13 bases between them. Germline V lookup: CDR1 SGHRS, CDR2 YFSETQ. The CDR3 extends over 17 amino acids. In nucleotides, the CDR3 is TGCGCCAGCAGCTTGGTTCGGGGTGTGAGCTCCTACAATGAGCAGTTCTTC. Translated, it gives CASSLVRGVSSYNEQFF.

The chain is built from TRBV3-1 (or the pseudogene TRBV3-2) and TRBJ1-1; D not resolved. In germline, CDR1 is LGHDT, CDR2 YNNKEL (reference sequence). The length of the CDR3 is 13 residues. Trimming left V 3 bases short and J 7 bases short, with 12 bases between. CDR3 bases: TGTGCCAGCAGCCAGGAGGGATTAGGTGAAGCTTTCTTT. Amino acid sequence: CASSQEGLGEAFF.

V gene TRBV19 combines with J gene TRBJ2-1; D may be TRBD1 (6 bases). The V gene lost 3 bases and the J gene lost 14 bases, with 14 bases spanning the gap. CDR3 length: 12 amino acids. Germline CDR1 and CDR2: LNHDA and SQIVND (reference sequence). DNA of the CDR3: TGTGCCAGTAGTATTGGTGGAACAGGGAAGTTCTTC. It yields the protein CASSIGGTGKFF. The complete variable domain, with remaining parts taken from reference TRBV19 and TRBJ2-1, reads DGGITQSPKYLFRKEGQNVTLSCEQNLNHDAMYWYRQDPGQGLRLIYYSQIVNDFQKGDIAEGYSVSREKKESFPLTVTSAQKNPTAFYLCASSIGGTGKFFGPGTRLTVL.

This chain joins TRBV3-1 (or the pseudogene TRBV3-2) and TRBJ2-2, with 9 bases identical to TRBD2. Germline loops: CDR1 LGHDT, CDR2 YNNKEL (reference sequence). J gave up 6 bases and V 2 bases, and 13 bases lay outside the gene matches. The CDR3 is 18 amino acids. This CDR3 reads CASSQSFGAGGIAGELFF. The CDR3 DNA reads TGTGCCAGCAGCCAATCGTTCGGAGCGGGGGGAATCGCCGGGGAGCTGTTTTTT.

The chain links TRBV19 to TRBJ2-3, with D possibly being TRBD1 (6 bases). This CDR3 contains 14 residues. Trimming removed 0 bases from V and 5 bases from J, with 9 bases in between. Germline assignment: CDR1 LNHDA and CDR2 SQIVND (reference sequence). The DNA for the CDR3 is TGTGCCAGTAGTATAGATGTACAGGGAGATACGCAGTATTTT. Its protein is CASSIDVQGDTQYF.

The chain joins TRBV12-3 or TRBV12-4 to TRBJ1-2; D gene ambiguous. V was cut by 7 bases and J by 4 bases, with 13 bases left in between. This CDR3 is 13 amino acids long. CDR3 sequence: CASTSGPAYGYTF. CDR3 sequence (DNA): TGTGCCAGCACCTCCGGCCCAGCCTATGGCTACACCTTC.

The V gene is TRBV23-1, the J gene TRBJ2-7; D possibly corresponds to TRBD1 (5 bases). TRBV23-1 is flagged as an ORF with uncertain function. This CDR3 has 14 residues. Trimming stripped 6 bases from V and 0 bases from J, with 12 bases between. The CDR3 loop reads CASRRQTRSYEQYF. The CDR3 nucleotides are TGCGCCAGCAGAAGACAGACCCGCTCCTACGAGCAGTACTTC.

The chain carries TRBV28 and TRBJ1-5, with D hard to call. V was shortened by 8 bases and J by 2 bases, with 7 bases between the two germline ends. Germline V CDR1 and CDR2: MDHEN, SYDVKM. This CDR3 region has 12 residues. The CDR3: CASRAGNQPQHF. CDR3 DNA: TGTGCCAGCCGGGCAGGCAATCAGCCCCAGCATTTT.

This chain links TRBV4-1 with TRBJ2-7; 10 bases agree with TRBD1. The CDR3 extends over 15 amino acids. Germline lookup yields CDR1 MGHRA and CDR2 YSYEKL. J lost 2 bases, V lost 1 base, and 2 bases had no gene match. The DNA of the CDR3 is TGCGCCAGCAGCCAAGGGACAGGGGGTACCTACGAGCAGTACTTC. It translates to CASSQGTGGTYEQYF.

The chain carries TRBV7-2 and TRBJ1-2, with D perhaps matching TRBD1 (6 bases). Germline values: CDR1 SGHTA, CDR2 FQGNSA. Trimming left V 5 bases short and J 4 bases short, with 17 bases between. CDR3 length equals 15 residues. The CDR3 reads CASSQDSQVTYGYTF. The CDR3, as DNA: TGTGCCAGCAGCCAGGACAGTCAAGTCACCTATGGCTACACCTTC. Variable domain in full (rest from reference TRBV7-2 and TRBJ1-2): GAGVSQSPSNKVTEKGKDVELRCDPISGHTALYWYRQSLGQGLEFLIYFQGNSAPDKSGLPSDRFSAERTGGSVSTLTIQRTQQEDSAVYLCASSQDSQVTYGYTFGSGTRLTVV.

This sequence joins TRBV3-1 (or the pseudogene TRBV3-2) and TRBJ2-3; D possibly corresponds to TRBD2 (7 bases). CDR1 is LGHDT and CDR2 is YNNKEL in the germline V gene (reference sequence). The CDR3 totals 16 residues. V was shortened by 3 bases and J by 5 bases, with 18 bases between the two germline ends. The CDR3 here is CASSHPGGGGQDTQYF. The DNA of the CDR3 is TGTGCCAGCAGCCATCCTGGAGGGGGGGGCCAAGATACGCAGTATTTT.

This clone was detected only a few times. The CDR3 loop reads CASRGTGGGEQFF. CDR3 sequence (DNA): TGTGCCAGCAGGGGTACGGGGGGTGGTGAGCAGTTCTTC. The V gene is TRBV6-5, the J gene TRBJ2-1; TRBD2 matches at 7 bases. Germline CDR1 is MNHEY and CDR2 is SVGAGI. CDR3 size: 13 residues. The junction had 8 bases not matched to a gene; V was cut back by 6 bases and J by 9 bases.

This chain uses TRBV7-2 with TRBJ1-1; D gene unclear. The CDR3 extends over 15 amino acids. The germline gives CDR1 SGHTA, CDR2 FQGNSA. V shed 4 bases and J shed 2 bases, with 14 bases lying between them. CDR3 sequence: CASSWGGRVNTEAFF. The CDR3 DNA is TGTGCCAGCAGCTGGGGAGGACGGGTAAACACTGAAGCTTTCTTT. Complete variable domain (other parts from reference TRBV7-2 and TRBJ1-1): GAGVSQSPSNKVTEKGKDVELRCDPISGHTALYWYRQSLGQGLEFLIYFQGNSAPDKSGLPSDRFSAERTGGSVSTLTIQRTQQEDSAVYLCASSWGGRVNTEAFFGQGTRLTVV.

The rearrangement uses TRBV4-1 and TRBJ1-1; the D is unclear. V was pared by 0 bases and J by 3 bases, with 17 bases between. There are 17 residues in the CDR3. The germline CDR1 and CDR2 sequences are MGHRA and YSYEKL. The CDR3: CASSQDTLSYGYTEAFF. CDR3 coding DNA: TGCGCCAGCAGCCAAGATACTCTATCGTACGGTTACACTGAAGCTTTCTTT.

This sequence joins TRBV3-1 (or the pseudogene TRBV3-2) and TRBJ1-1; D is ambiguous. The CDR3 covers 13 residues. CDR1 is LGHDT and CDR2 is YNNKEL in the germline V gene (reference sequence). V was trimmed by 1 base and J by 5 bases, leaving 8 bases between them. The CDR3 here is CASSQGILTEAFF. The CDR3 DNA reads TGTGCCAGCAGCCAAGGGATCTTAACTGAAGCTTTCTTT.

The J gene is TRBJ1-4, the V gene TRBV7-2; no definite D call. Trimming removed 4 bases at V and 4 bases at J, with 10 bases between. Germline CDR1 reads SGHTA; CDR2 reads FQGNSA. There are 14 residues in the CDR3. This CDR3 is CASSWTGNNEKLFF. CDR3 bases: TGTGCCAGCAGCTGGACCGGAAATAATGAAAAACTGTTTTTT.

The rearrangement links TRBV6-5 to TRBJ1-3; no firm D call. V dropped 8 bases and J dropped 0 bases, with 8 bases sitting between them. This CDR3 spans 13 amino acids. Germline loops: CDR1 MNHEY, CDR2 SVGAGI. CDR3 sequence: CASAENSGNTIYF. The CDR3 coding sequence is TGTGCCAGCGCAGAGAACTCTGGAAACACCATATATTTT.

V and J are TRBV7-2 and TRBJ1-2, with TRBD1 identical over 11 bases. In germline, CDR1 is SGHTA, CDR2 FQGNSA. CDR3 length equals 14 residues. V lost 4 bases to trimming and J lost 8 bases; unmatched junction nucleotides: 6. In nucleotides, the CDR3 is TGTGCCAGCAGCTCCGGACAGGGGGCGCGGGGCTACACCTTC. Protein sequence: CASSSGQGARGYTF.